Below are 8 T cell receptor beta chains sequenced from a single sample in a study of blood T cell repertoires in COVID-19. Profiling relied on immunoSEQ multiplex PCR, and the TCRdb table lists in-frame clones only, not all of them. Of hundreds of thousands of clones in the sample, 88% are singletons; the top ten hold 11%. Source material: peripheral blood. The source of these receptors is a woman in her 30s with COVID-19, enrolled during active disease.

The V call is TRBV5-4, the J call TRBJ2-3; D gene unclear. This CDR3 region has 15 residues. Per germline, CDR1 SGHNT and CDR2 YYREEE (reference sequence). Trimming shortened V by 1 base and J by 0 bases, and 9 bases separated the two germline ends. The CDR3 spells CASSLFTTSTDTQYF. CDR3 bases: TGTGCCAGCAGCTTGTTCACCACTAGCACAGATACGCAGTATTTT.

The V and J genes are TRBV18 and TRBJ1-2, with TRBD1 as a possible D gene (5 bases). Trimming took off 3 bases at V and 2 bases at J, with 10 bases between the two ends. Germline CDR1 and CDR2: KGHSH and LQKENI. The CDR3 length is 14 residues. The CDR3 nucleotides read TGTGCCAGCTCACCGTCGACAGACAACTATGGCTACACCTTC. Protein sequence: CASSPSTDNYGYTF.

This clone was seen only once. This chain links TRBV3-1 (or the pseudogene TRBV3-2) with TRBJ2-3, with 9 positions matching TRBD2. Germline lookup yields CDR1 LGHDT and CDR2 YNNKEL (reference sequence). V was clipped by 5 bases and J by 0 bases; unmatched bases: 3. The CDR3 has 15 residues. CDR3 amino acids: CASSFTSGSTDTQYF. The CDR3 DNA reads as TGTGCCAGCAGCTTTACTAGCGGGAGCACAGATACGCAGTATTTT.

This chain uses TRBV6-4 with TRBJ1-4; D remains ambiguous. Germline CDR1 is MRHNA and CDR2 is SNTAGT. Between the trimmed V and J ends, which lost 3 bases and 7 bases, there was a span of 9 bases. The CDR3 loop spans 13 amino acids. CDR3 region: CASSETPGEKLFF. The DNA for the CDR3 is TGTGCCAGCAGTGAAACTCCTGGTGAAAAACTGTTTTTT.

The V and J genes are TRBV6-5 and TRBJ2-7, with 7 bases matching TRBD1. This CDR3 is built from 15 residues. The V gene's germline CDR1 is MNHEY and CDR2 SVGAGI. With V trimmed by 2 bases and J by 5 bases, 9 bases remained unmatched. The CDR3 loop is CASSYRQGRTDEQYF. CDR3 coding DNA: TGTGCCAGCAGTTACAGACAGGGTAGGACGGACGAGCAGTACTTC.

The chain carries TRBV4-3 and TRBJ1-5; D perhaps matches TRBD1 (5 bases). This CDR3 is 16 amino acids long. Germline CDR1 and CDR2: LGHNA and YSLEER. V was trimmed by 0 bases and J by 2 bases, leaving 11 bases between them. The CDR3 coding sequence is TGCGCCAGCAGCCAAGATTTGAGCAGGGGCAATCAGCCCCAGCATTTT. Residues: CASSQDLSRGNQPQHF.

The chain is built from TRBV4-2 and TRBJ1-1; D uncertain. V lost 0 bases and J lost 1, with 6 bases in between. The germline gives CDR1 LGHNA, CDR2 YNFKEQ. The CDR3 has 14 residues. The CDR3 DNA reads TGTGCCAGCAGCCAAGACCCCGGGAACACTGAAGCTTTCTTT. Protein: CASSQDPGNTEAFF.

The chain carries TRBV10-1 and TRBJ2-3; 14 bases agree with TRBD2. The ends lost 2 bases at V and 6 bases at J; junction bases unmatched: 4. This CDR3 has 16 residues. Germline CDR1 and CDR2: WNHNN and SYGVQD (reference sequence). Here the CDR3 reads CASSEGTSGSFDTQYF. The CDR3 nucleotides read TGCGCCAGCAGTGAGGGGACTAGCGGGAGTTTCGATACGCAGTATTTT.